This TCR beta chain was captured in a study of cytotoxic CD8 clonotypes in ibrutinib-treated CLL. This CDR3 is built from 16 residues. The ends lost 6 bases at V and 6 bases at J; junction bases unmatched: 11. Germline values: CDR1 MNHEY, CDR2 SMNVEV (reference sequence). The sequencing depth, 1 in 200,000 to 1 in 1 million T cells, was the target. Produced via immunoSEQ multiplex PCR; TCRdb's table is partial and in-frame only. Of over 100,000 clones listed, roughly 85% are singletons. This TCR came from a human donor with chronic lymphocytic leukemia. The input for sequencing was PBMCs, taken after 24 months of ibrutinib treatment. The genes are TRBV27 and TRBJ2-2; 9 bases match TRBD2. The CDR3 DNA reads as TGTGCCAGCAGGCCGGTAGCGGGAGTTTTAGCCGGGGAGCTGTTTTTT. Translated: CASRPVAGVLAGELFF.